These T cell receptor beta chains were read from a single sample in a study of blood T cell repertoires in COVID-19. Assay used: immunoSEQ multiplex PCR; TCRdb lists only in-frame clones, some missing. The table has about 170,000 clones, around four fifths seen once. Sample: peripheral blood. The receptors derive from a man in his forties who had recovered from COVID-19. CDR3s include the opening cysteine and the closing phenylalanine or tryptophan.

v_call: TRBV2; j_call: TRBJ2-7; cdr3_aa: CASRLAGSYEQYF
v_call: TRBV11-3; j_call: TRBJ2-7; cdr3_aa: CASSLEGAYEQYF
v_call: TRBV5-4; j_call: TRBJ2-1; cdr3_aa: CASSLAGALNNEQFF
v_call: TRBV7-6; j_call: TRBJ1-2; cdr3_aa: CASSLVTGDPTANYGYTF
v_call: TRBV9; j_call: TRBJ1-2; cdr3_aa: CASSVDGVANYGYTF
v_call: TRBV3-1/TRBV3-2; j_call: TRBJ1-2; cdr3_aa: CASSRRTGAYYGYTF
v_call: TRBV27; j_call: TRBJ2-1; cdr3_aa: CASSLWTDGNEQFF
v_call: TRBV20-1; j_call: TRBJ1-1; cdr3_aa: CSASWSRGVYMNTEAFF
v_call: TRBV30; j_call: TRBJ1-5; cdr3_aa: CAWSRERNQPQHF
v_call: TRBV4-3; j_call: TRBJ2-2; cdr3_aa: CASSQEGRGGVGGELFF
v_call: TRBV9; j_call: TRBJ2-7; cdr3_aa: CASSLGGLDEQYF
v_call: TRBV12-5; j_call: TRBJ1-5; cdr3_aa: CASGLGGGSNQPQHF
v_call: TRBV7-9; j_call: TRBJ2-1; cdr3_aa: CASSPHASSGKGEQFF
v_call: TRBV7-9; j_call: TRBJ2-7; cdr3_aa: CASSWTGHQQYF
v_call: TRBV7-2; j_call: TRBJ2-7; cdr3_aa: CASSLIEGYEQYF
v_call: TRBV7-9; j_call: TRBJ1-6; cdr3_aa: CASSFETRPLHF
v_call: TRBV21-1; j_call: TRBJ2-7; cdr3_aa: CARLRVGYEQYF
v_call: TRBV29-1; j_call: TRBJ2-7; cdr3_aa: CSVDYPGQGDEQYF
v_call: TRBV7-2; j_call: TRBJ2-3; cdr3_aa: CASSQGGASTDTQYF
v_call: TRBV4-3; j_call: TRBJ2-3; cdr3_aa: CASSQNYLTDTQYF
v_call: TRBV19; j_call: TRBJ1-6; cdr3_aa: CASSSTPGQGNSPLHF
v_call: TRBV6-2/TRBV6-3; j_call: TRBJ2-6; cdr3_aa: CASSYGGTGANVLTF
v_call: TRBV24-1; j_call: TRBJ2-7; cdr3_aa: CATEGDNLGSYEQYF
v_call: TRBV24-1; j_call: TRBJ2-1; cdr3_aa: CATDDREDGEQFF
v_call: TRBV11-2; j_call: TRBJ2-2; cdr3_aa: CASSLVGLAGVTGELFF
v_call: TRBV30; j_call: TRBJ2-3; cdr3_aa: CAWSVPGGRGDTQYF
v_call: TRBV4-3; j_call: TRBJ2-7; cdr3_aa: CASSQDRGGVYEQYF
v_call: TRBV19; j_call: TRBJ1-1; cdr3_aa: CASSISRGLVNTEAFF
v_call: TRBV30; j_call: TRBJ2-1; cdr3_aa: CAGRRGGRNEQFF
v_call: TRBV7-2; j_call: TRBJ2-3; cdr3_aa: CASRISGRGYTDTQYF
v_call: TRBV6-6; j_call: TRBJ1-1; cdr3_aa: CASTPGVTEAFF
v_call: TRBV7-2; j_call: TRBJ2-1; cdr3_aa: CASSQRPGRDEQFF
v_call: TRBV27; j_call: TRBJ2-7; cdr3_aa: CASSLSQGYYEQYF
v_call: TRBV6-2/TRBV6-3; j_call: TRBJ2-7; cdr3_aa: CASSQADRVYEQYF
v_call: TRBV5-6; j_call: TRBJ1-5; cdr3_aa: CASSLWQGTSGLPQHF
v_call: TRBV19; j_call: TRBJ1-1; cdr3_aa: CASSNERTEAFF
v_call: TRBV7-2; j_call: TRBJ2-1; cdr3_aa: CASSPGLAANNEQFF
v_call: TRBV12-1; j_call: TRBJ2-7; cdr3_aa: CASSRVRNRPIEQYF
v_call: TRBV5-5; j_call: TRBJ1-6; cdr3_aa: CASTWEQGGYNSPLHF
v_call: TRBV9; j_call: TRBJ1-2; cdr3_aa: CASSPQYGGGFGYTF
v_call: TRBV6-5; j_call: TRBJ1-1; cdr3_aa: CASMKGLSTEAFF
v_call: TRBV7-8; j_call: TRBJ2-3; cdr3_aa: CASSLGLALDTQYF
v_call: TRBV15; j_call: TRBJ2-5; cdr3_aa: CATSRDKVKGQETQYF
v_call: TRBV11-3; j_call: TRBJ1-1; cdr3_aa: CASSSETGEVAFF
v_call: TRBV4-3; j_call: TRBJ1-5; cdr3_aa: CASSPSLGHQPQHF
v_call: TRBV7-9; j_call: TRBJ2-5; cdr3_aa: CASSLAGTQETQYF
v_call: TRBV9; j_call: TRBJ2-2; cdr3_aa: CASSPRAGDDGELFF
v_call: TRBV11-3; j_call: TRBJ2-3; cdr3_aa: CASSAGKDTQYF
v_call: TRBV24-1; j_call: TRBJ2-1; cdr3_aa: CATSDHVPANRGLAGMNEQFF
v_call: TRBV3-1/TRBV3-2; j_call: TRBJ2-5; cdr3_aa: CASSQEAGVFETQYF
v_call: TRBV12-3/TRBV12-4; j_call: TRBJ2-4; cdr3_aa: CASTGLAKNIQYF
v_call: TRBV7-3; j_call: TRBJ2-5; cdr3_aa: CASSPKGGETQYF
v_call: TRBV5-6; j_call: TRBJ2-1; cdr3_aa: CASSRLAGDINEQFF
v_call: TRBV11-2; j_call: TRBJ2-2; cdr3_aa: CASSLLAGGGTGELFF
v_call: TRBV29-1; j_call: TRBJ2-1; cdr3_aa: CSVNSGRAFEQFF
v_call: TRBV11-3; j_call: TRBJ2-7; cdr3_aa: CASSSRDRDTYEQYF
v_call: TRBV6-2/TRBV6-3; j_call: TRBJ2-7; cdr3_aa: CASSSPPGQLFEQYF
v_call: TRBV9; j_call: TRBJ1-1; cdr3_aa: CASSVLSGQGLTEAFF
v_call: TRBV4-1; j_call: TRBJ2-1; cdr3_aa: CASSQVTIGSYNEQFF
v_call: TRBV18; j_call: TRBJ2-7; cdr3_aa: CASSPTGGATEQYF